The rows below give T cell receptor beta chains drawn from one sample of a study of blood T cell repertoires in COVID-19. The repertoire was sequenced with immunoSEQ multiplex PCR; TCRdb's copy has only in-frame clones and lacks some. The sample carries fewer than 150,000 clones, approximately 85% recorded once. The sample consisted of peripheral blood. These TCRs come from a woman of 80 years or more with acute or convalescent COVID-19. The CDR3 runs from the conserved cysteine through the conserved F or W. A D gene is named only where the DNA matches it firmly. Size tells how often a clone was seen (once, few, many) or the class of an expanded clone, and some rows leave it out.

TRBJ1-5 few NA TRBV2 TGTGCCAGCCGCGCATTCGGTAAGCCCCAGCATTTT CASRAFGKPQHF
TRBJ1-2 few NA TRBV7-9 TGTGCCAGCAGCGGGGGCGCGAATTGGGATTTCTATGGCTACACCTTC CASSGGANWDFYGYTF
TRBJ2-1 once NA TRBV7-8 TGTGCCAGCAGCCAACTAATTTTAGATTCCGATGAGCAGTTCTTC CASSQLILDSDEQFF
TRBJ1-3 once NA TRBV28 TGTGCCAGCAGTACCTCCGGGGGAAACACCATATATTTT CASSTSGGNTIYF
TRBJ1-1 few NA TRBV14 TGTGCCAGCAGCCCAGTGAGGCGCTTACGAAATGAAGCTTTCTTT CASSPVRRLRNEAFF
TRBJ2-2 NA TRBD1 TRBV24-1 TGTGCCACCAGTGATTCGAGGACAGGGAACACCGGGGAGCTGTTTTTT CATSDSRTGNTGELFF
TRBJ2-3 NA NA TRBV5-4 TGTGCCAGCATGGTTAACGAGGGACTTATAGAGCCAGATACGCAGTATTTT CASMVNEGLIEPDTQYF
TRBJ2-7 NA TRBD2 TRBV7-9 TGTGCCAGCAGCCAACTAGCGGGGGGGCCCTACGAGCAGTACTTC CASSQLAGGPYEQYF
TRBJ2-3 NA NA TRBV5-1 TGCGCCAGCAGCCTTGGACAGAGCACAGATACGCAGTATTTT CASSLGQSTDTQYF
TRBJ1-5 once NA TRBV2 TGTGCCAGCAGTGAAGCACCAGGGCCATCAGATCAGCCCCAGCATTTT CASSEAPGPSDQPQHF
TRBJ2-7 NA NA TRBV5-6 TGTGCCAGCAGCTTGTCAGCGGGCGATACCTACGAGCAGTACTTC CASSLSAGDTYEQYF
TRBJ2-3 NA TRBD1 TRBV18 TGTGCCAGCTCACCACCGCAGACAGGGCAAGATACGCAGTATTTT CASSPPQTGQDTQYF
TRBJ1-5 NA NA TRBV24-1 TGTGCCACCAGTGACGGAGATCAGGGATGGGGCAATCAGCCCCAGCATTTT CATSDGDQGWGNQPQHF
TRBJ2-3 NA NA TRBV15 TGTGCCACCAGCAGAGACAGGGGGAGGGATACGCAGTATTTT CATSRDRGRDTQYF
TRBJ2-1 NA NA TRBV5-6 TGTGCCAGCAGCTTAGGTCGGGGGTTTGAGCAGTTCTTC CASSLGRGFEQFF
TRBJ2-7 NA NA TRBV28 TGTGCCAGCGGGCTACATCACTACGAGCAGTACTTC CASGLHHYEQYF
TRBJ1-1 few TRBD1 TRBV5-1 TGCGCCAGCAGCTTGTACCAGGGGGTAGCTGAAGCTTTCTTT CASSLYQGVAEAFF
TRBJ1-1 NA TRBD1 TRBV6-5 TGTGCCAGCAGTTCCGAAGGGGGCTGGTACACTGAAGCTTTCTTT CASSSEGGWYTEAFF
TRBJ1-1 NA NA TRBV25-1 TGTGCCAGCAGTTTCTCGAACACTGAAGCTTTCTTT CASSFSNTEAFF
TRBJ2-5 once TRBD1 TRBV7-6 TGTGCCAGCAGCTTAGCTCCGACAGGGGGCCAAGAGACCCAGTACTTC CASSLAPTGGQETQYF
TRBJ2-3 NA NA TRBV5-4 TGTGCCAGCAGCTTAGTGTGGGAGCTGGATACGCAGTATTTT CASSLVWELDTQYF
TRBJ2-7 NA NA TRBV6-5 TGTGCCAGCAGTTTTCAAATCCAACGGGACTACGAGCAGTACTTC CASSFQIQRDYEQYF
TRBJ1-4 NA NA TRBV4-1 TGCGCCAGCAGCCAAGAGGCAGGGCACGAAAAACTGTTTTTT CASSQEAGHEKLFF
TRBJ2-5 once TRBD2 TRBV11-2 TGTGCCAGCAGCAATGGGAGGGGAAGAGAGACCCAGTACTTC CASSNGRGRETQYF
TRBJ1-1 NA NA TRBV20-1 TGCAGTGCTAGTCTCGGGGGGTACACTGAAGCTTTCTTT CSASLGGYTEAFF
TRBJ2-2 NA TRBD1 TRBV2 TGTGCCAGCGGGACAGGGGGCCGCACCGGGGAGCTGTTTTTT CASGTGGRTGELFF
TRBJ1-1 NA NA TRBV30 TGTGCCTGGAGTGTAGACAGAGGAACTGAAGCTTTCTTT CAWSVDRGTEAFF
TRBJ2-5 NA NA TRBV7-2 TGTGCCAGCAGCAGAACCGGGACAGCCGGGGGGACCCAGTACTTC CASSRTGTAGGTQYF
TRBJ2-7 NA TRBD2 TRBV25-1 TGTGCCAGCAGGGGGGGGAATACCTACGAGCAGTACTTC CASRGGNTYEQYF
TRBJ2-3 NA NA TRBV27 TGTGCCAGCAGTTTATCGGGCCTCACAGATACGCAGTATTTT CASSLSGLTDTQYF
TRBJ2-3 NA TRBD2 TRBV20-1 TGCAGTGCTAGTAGTCCGAGCGGGGACACAGATACGCAGTATTTT CSASSPSGDTDTQYF
TRBJ2-3 NA TRBD2 TRBV27 TGTGCCAGCAGTGGACTAGCGAGAGATACGCAGTATTTT CASSGLARDTQYF
TRBJ2-2 NA TRBD1 TRBV10-1 TGCGCCAGCAGGGGACAGGGAGCCGGGGAGCTGTTTTTT CASRGQGAGELFF
TRBJ1-5 NA TRBD1 TRBV10-2 TGCGCCACCCAGGGGGAGAATCAGCCCCAGCATTTT CATQGENQPQHF
TRBJ1-1 NA NA TRBV5-1 TGCGCCAGCAGCCTCTCACAGAACACTGAAGCTTTCTTT CASSLSQNTEAFF
TRBJ2-7 few NA TRBV15 TGTGCCACCAGCCCCTCGGGGGGGACAGTGGACGAGCAGTACTTC CATSPSGGTVDEQYF
TRBJ2-5 NA TRBD2 TRBV28 TGTGCCAGCAGTTTACTAGCGGGGGGGAGGGAGACCCAGTACTTC CASSLLAGGRETQYF
TRBJ1-3 NA NA TRBV6-2/TRBV6-3 TGTGCCAGCAGCGGATGGGAGGAGCTACATTTT CASSGWEELHF
TRBJ1-5 NA NA TRBV21-1 TGTGCCAGCAGCAAAAGTCCGGGACACGGGGGGAATCAGCCCCAGCATTTT CASSKSPGHGGNQPQHF
TRBJ2-7 NA NA TRBV4-2 TGTGCCAGCAGCCAAGTCCCTGGGGGCCACTACGAGCAGTACTTC CASSQVPGGHYEQYF
TRBJ1-2 NA NA TRBV4-1 TGCGCCAGCAGCCAAGATCGCACCGCCGGAGCGGGCTACACCTTC CASSQDRTAGAGYTF
TRBJ1-4 NA TRBD1 TRBV3-1/TRBV3-2 TGTGCCAGCAGCGACAGGGGGGCGGCTAATGAAAAACTGTTTTTT CASSDRGAANEKLFF
TRBJ2-1 few TRBD2 TRBV4-1 TGCGCCAGCAGCCAAGATGGACTAGCGGGGGGTAAGGCCTACAATGAGCAGTTCTTC CASSQDGLAGGKAYNEQFF
TRBJ1-5 NA NA TRBV28 TGTGCCAGCAGTTTACGAGGGATAGATCAGCCCCAGCATTTT CASSLRGIDQPQHF
TRBJ2-1 NA NA TRBV24-1 TGTGCCACCAGTGATCCCGGACATCCTCTTGACAATGAGCAGTTCTTC CATSDPGHPLDNEQFF
TRBJ2-7 NA TRBD1 TRBV6-6 TGTGCCAGCAGTTACGGGACAGGGGGCCCAAGGCAGTACTTC CASSYGTGGPRQYF
TRBJ2-7 few NA TRBV5-1 TGCGCCAGCAGCATACTGCAGGGGGAGGCCTACGAGCAGTACTTC CASSILQGEAYEQYF
TRBJ2-7 once TRBD2 TRBV28 TGTGCCAGCACCCCGCGGTCTAGCGGGGCGGGGGAGCAGTACTTC CASTPRSSGAGEQYF
TRBJ1-1 NA NA TRBV5-6 TGTGCCAGCAGCTTGGCAGGGAACACTGAAGCTTTCTTT CASSLAGNTEAFF